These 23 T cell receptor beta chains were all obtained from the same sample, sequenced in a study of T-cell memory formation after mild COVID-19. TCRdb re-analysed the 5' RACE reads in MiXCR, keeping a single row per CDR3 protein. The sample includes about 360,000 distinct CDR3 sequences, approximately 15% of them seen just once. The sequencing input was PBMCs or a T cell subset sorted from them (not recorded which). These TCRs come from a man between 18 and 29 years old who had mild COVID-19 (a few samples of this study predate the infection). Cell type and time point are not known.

The CDR3 loop is CASTPLGYRGGSTEAFF. Written as DNA, the CDR3 is TGTGCCAGCACCCCCCTAGGATATAGGGGAGGTAGCACTGAAGCTTTCTTT. The chain has TRBV6-4 and TRBJ1-1; tentatively, D is TRBD1 (5 bases). The CDR3 has 17 amino acids. The germline V gene encodes CDR1 MRHNA and CDR2 SNTAGT. V was pared by 7 bases and J by 4 bases, with 25 bases between.

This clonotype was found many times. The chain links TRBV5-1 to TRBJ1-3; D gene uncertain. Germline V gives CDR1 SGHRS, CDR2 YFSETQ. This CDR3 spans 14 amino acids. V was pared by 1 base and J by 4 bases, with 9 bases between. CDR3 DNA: TGCGCCAGCAGCTTGATAGACGGAGGAAACACCATATATTTT. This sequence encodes CASSLIDGGNTIYF. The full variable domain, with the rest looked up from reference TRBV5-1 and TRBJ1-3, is KAGVTQTPRYLIKTRGQQVTLSCSPISGHRSVSWYQQTPGQGLQFLFEYFSETQRNKGNFPGRFSGRQFSNSRSEMNVSTLELGDSALYLCASSLIDGGNTIYFGEGSWLTVV.

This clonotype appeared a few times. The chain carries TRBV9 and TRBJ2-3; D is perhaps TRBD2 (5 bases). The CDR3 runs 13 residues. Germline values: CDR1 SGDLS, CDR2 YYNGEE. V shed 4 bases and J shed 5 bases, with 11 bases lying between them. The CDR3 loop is CASSRWGEDTQYF. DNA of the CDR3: TGTGCCAGCAGCCGTTGGGGAGAAGATACGCAGTATTTT.

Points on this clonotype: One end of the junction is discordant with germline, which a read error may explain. The DNA of the CDR3 is TGTGCCACCAGCCTGCCGGCTGGGCAAGAGACCAAGTACTTC. Its translation is CATSLPAGQETKYF. The chain uses TRBV15 and TRBJ2-5, with D uncertain. This CDR3 spans 14 amino acids. CDR1 is LNHNV and CDR2 is YYDKDF in the germline V gene (reference sequence).

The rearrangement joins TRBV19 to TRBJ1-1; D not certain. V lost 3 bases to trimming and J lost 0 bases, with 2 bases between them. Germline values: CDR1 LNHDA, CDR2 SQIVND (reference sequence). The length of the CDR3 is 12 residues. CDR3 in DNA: TGTGCCAGTAGTATCTTGAACACTGAAGCTTTCTTT. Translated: CASSILNTEAFF. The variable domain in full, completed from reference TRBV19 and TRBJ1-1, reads DGGITQSPKYLFRKEGQNVTLSCEQNLNHDAMYWYRQDPGQGLRLIYYSQIVNDFQKGDIAEGYSVSREKKESFPLTVTSAQKNPTAFYLCASSILNTEAFFGQGTRLTVV.

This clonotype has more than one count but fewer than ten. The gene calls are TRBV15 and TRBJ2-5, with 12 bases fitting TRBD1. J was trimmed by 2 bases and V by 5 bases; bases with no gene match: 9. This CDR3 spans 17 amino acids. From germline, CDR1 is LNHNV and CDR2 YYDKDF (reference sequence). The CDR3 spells CATSSGQGARMQETQYF. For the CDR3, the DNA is TGTGCCACCAGCTCGGGACAGGGGGCCCGGATGCAAGAGACCCAGTACTTC.

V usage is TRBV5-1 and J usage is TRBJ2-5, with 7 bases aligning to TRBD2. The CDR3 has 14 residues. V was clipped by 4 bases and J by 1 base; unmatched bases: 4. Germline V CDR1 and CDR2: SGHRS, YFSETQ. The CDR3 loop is CASSRGGVQETQYF. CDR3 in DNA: TGCGCCAGCAGCCGTGGGGGGGTCCAAGAGACCCAGTACTTC.

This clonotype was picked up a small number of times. Here the CDR3 DNA reads TGCGCCAGCAGCTGGCTACCCGCTGCCACTGAAGCTTTCTTT. It specifies CASSWLPAATEAFF. The rearrangement links TRBV5-1 to TRBJ1-1; D remains ambiguous. Trimming removed 3 bases from V and 4 bases from J, with 13 bases in between. CDR3 length equals 14 residues. CDR1 and CDR2 from the germline V gene are SGHRS and YFSETQ. Combining the CDR3 with reference TRBV5-1 and TRBJ1-1 gives the whole variable domain KAGVTQTPRYLIKTRGQQVTLSCSPISGHRSVSWYQQTPGQGLQFLFEYFSETQRNKGNFPGRFSGRQFSNSRSEMNVSTLELGDSALYLCASSWLPAATEAFFGQGTRLTVV.

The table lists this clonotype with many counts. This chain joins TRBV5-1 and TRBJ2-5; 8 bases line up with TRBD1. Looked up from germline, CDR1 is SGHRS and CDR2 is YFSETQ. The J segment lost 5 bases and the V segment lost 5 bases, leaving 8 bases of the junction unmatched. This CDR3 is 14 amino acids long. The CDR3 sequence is CASREPGGAETQYF. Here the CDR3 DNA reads TGCGCCAGCAGAGAACCAGGGGGCGCTGAGACCCAGTACTTC.

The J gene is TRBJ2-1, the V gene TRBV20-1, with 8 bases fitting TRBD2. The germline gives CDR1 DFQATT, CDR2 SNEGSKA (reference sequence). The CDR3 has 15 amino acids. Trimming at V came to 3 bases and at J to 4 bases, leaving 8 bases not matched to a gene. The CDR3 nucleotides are TGCAGTGCTAGCCGCGGGGGGCCTTTGTACAATGAGCAGTTCTTC. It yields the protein CSASRGGPLYNEQFF.

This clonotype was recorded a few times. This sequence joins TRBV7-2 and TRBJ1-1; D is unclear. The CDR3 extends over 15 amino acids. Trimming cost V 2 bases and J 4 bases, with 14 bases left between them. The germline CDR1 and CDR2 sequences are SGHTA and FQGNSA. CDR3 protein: CASSLNVAGGTEAFF. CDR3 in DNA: TGTGCCAGCAGCTTAAACGTGGCAGGTGGCACTGAAGCTTTCTTT.

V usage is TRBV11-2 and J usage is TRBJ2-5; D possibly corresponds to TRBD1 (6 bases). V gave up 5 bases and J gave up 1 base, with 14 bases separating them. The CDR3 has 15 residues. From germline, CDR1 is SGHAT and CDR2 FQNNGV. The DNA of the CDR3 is TGTGCCAGCAGCCAGAGGGGGAGTTCCCAAGAGACCCAGTACTTC. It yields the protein CASSQRGSSQETQYF.

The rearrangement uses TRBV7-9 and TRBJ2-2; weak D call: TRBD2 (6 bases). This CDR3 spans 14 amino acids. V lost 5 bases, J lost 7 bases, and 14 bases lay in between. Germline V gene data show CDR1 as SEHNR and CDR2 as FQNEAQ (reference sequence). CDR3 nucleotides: TGTGCCAGCAGCGTGGTGGAGGGTCGCGGGGAGCTGTTTTTT. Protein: CASSVVEGRGELFF.

The CDR3 here is CASSQDPGQGADTQYF. The CDR3 region has the DNA TGCGCCAGCAGCCAAGATCCGGGACAGGGTGCAGATACGCAGTATTTT. This chain joins TRBV4-3 and TRBJ2-3; 9 bases fit TRBD1. The CDR3 extends over 16 amino acids. CDR1 and CDR2 (germline): LGHNA, YSLEER. J lost 4 bases, V lost 0 bases, and 5 bases had no gene match.

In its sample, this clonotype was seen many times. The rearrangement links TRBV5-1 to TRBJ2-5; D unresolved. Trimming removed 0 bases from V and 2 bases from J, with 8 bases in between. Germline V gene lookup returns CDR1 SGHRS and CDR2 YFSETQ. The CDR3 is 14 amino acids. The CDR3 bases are TGCGCCAGCAGCTTGGTTCGGCAGCAAGAGACCCAGTACTTC. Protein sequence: CASSLVRQQETQYF.

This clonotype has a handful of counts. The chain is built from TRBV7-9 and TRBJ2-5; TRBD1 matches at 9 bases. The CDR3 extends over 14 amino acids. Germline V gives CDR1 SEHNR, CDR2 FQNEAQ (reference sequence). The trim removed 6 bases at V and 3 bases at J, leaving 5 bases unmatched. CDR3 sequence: CASRARTGEETQYF. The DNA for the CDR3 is TGTGCCAGCAGAGCACGGACAGGGGAAGAGACCCAGTACTTC.

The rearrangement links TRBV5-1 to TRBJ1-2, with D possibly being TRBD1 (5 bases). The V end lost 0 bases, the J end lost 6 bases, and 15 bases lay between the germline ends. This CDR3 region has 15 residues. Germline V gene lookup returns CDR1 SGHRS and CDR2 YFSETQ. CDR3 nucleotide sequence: TGCGCCAGCAGCTTGGAGGGACGGCCAATCGATGGCTACACCTTC. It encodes CASSLEGRPIDGYTF.

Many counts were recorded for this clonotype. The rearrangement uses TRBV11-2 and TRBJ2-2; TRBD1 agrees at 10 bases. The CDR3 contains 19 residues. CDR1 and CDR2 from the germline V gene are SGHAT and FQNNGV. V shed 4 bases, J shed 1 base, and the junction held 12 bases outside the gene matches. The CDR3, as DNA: TGTGCCAGCAGCTCCTCCGGGGGGACAGGGGCCGTGAACACCGGGGAGCTGTTTTTT. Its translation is CASSSSGGTGAVNTGELFF.

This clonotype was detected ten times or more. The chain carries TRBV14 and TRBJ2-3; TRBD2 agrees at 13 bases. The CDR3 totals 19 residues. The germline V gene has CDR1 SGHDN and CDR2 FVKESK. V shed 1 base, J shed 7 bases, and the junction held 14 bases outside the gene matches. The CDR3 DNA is TGTGCCAGCAGCCAAGCCCCCCGGAGACTAGCGGGGGGCCGGAATACGCAGTATTTT. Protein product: CASSQAPRRLAGGRNTQYF.

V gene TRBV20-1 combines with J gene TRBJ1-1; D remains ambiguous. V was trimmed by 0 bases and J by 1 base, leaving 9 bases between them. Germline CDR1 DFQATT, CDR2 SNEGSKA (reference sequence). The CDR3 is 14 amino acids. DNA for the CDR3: TGCAGTGCTAGAGACCTAGGGTGGAACACTGAAGCTTTCTTT. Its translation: CSARDLGWNTEAFF.

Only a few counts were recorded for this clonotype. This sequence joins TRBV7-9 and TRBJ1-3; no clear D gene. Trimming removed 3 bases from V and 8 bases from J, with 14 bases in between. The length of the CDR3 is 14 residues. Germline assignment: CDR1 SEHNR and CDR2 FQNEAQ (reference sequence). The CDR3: CASSFSTQEDTIYF. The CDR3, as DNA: TGTGCCAGCAGCTTCAGCACCCAAGAGGACACCATATATTTT.

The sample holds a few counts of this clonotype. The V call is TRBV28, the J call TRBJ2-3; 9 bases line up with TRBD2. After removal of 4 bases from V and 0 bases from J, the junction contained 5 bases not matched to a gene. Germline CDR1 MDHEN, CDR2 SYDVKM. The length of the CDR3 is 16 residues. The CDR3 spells CASSSSSGVSTDTQYF. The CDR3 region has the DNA TGTGCCAGCAGTTCATCTAGCGGGGTTAGCACAGATACGCAGTATTTT.

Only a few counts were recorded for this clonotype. For the CDR3, the DNA is TGTGCCAGCAGTCCCAGACTAGCGGTGAGCACAGATACGCAGTATTTT. Translation: CASSPRLAVSTDTQYF. V is TRBV12-3 or TRBV12-4 and J is TRBJ2-3; 9 bases align to TRBD2. The CDR3 runs to 16 residues. The trim removed 5 bases at V and 0 bases at J, leaving 6 bases unmatched.